These 21 T cell receptor beta chains came from one sample sequenced in a study of T-cell memory formation after mild COVID-19. Each CDR3 protein is one row after TCRdb ran MiXCR on the 5' RACE reads. The profile shows 400,000 or so distinct CDR3 sequences, roughly 20% of them singletons. Specimen: PBMCs or a T cell subset sorted from them (not recorded which). All receptors come from an adult woman who had mild COVID-19 (a few samples of this study predate the infection). Cell type and time point are not known.

This clonotype was seen a handful of times. The chain couples TRBV12-3 or TRBV12-4 to TRBJ2-7, with D tentatively TRBD1 or TRBD2 (5 bases each). CDR3 length: 13 amino acids. The V gene lost 8 bases and the J gene lost 0 bases, with 11 bases spanning the gap. Written as DNA, the CDR3 is TGTGCCAGCGGGGCAGGGAGCTCCTACGAGCAGTACTTC. It yields the protein CASGAGSSYEQYF.

This clonotype was seen a handful of times. The rearrangement links TRBV14 to TRBJ2-7; D remains ambiguous. Per the germline V gene, CDR1 is SGHDN and CDR2 is FVKESK. The CDR3 covers 13 residues. V lost 1 base and J lost 3, with 7 bases in between. The CDR3 sequence: CASSQAAGYEQYF. In DNA, the CDR3 is TGTGCCAGCAGCCAAGCAGCTGGCTACGAGCAGTACTTC.

J is TRBJ2-7 and V is TRBV5-1; 9 nucleotides align to TRBD1. V lost 2 bases, J lost 1 base, and 4 bases stayed unmatched. Germline V lookup: CDR1 SGHRS, CDR2 YFSETQ. The CDR3 is 15 amino acids. As DNA, the CDR3 is TGCGCCAGCAGCTTTCTGACAGGGGGTTCCTACGAGCAGTACTTC. Translation: CASSFLTGGSYEQYF.

The chain has TRBV20-1 and TRBJ2-1; TRBD2 might be the D (6 bases). From germline, CDR1 is DFQATT and CDR2 SNEGSKA (reference sequence). V lost 2 bases, J lost 5 bases, and 10 bases lay in between. The CDR3 has 13 amino acids. CDR3 residues: CSARSWRDNEQFF. Written as DNA, the CDR3 is TGCAGTGCTAGATCCTGGAGGGACAATGAGCAGTTCTTC.

In its sample, this clonotype was seen a few times. The chain employs TRBV6-2 or TRBV6-3 and TRBJ1-1, with TRBD1 matching over 9 bases. V lost 4 bases, J lost 7 bases, and 10 bases stayed unmatched. This CDR3 spans 15 amino acids. From germline, CDR1 is MNHEY and CDR2 SVGEGT. The CDR3 DNA follows: TGTGCCAGCAGTTCGAAACAGGGGGCATGGGATGAAGCTTTCTTT. Its protein product is CASSSKQGAWDEAFF.

This clonotype was observed a handful of times. The gene calls are TRBV15 and TRBJ2-1, with D perhaps matching TRBD2 (5 bases). V was cut by 5 bases and J by 1 base, with 18 bases left in between. Germline CDR1 reads LNHNV; CDR2 reads YYDKDF (reference sequence). This CDR3 contains 17 residues. The CDR3 DNA follows: TGTGCCACCAGCGTCGAGGGTTTACTTTCGTCCTACAATGAGCAGTTCTTC. Encoded protein: CATSVEGLLSSYNEQFF.

In this sample, this clonotype turned up many times. The V gene is TRBV25-1, the J gene TRBJ2-7; TRBD1 matches 9 bases. CDR1 is MGHDK, CDR2 SYGVNS, per germline. V lost 3 bases, J lost 7 bases, and 7 bases stayed unmatched. There are 14 residues in the CDR3. The CDR3 protein is CASSDFGTGSEQYF. The CDR3 bases are TGTGCCAGCAGTGATTTCGGGACAGGGAGTGAGCAGTACTTC.

This clonotype was seen only once. The chain joins TRBV13 to TRBJ2-3, with D possibly TRBD1 on 5 matching bases. Germline values: CDR1 PRHDT, CDR2 FYEKMQ (reference sequence). The CDR3 has 16 amino acids. The V end lost 2 bases, the J end lost 5 bases, and 17 bases lay between the germline ends. This CDR3 reads CASSLLRQGGVDTQYF. DNA of the CDR3: TGTGCCAGCAGCTTACTGCGGCAGGGCGGAGTAGATACGCAGTATTTT.

This clonotype occurred a few times. The chain uses TRBV7-3 and TRBJ1-1; the match to TRBD1 covers 9 bases. Germline lookup yields CDR1 SGHTA and CDR2 FQGTGA. With V trimmed by 5 bases and J by 4 bases, 5 bases remained unmatched. This CDR3 comprises 14 residues. The CDR3 sequence: CASSPGTGSTEAFF. Written as DNA, the CDR3 is TGTGCCAGCAGCCCCGGGACAGGGTCCACTGAAGCTTTCTTT.

A few counts support this clonotype. The chain has TRBV7-2 and TRBJ2-7; 8 positions match TRBD2. CDR3 length: 14 residues. Germline loops: CDR1 SGHTA, CDR2 FQGNSA. Trimming removed 4 bases from V and 2 bases from J; junction bases left unmatched: 4. As DNA, the CDR3 is TGTGCCAGCAGCTCCATGCGGGGGGCCTACGAGCAGTACTTC. Translating it yields CASSSMRGAYEQYF.

V usage is TRBV14 and J usage is TRBJ2-3, with a weak D call TRBD2 (6 bases). V was trimmed by 3 bases and J by 6 bases, leaving 16 bases between them. This CDR3 has 15 amino acids. The germline V gene has CDR1 SGHDN and CDR2 FVKESK. The CDR3 region has the DNA TGTGCCAGCAGCCACCCTAGGGACTTCGGGGATACGCAGTATTTT. Its translation is CASSHPRDFGDTQYF.

The V call is TRBV5-4, the J call TRBJ1-6; TRBD1 agrees at 9 bases. CDR1 and CDR2 from the germline V gene are SGHNT and YYREEE (reference sequence). V trimming: 3 bases; J trimming: 10 bases; junction bases outside the gene matches: 14. CDR3 length equals 17 residues. CDR3 in amino acids: CASSWGTGYPFASPLHF. The CDR3 DNA reads as TGTGCCAGCAGCTGGGGGACAGGGTACCCTTTCGCGTCACCCCTCCACTTT.

This clonotype was picked up a small number of times. The CDR3 protein is CASSPWGRRSSGANVLTF. DNA of the CDR3: TGTGCCAGCAGTCCCTGGGGGCGTAGGTCCTCTGGGGCCAACGTCCTGACTTTC. This sequence joins TRBV6-5 and TRBJ2-6; D possibly corresponds to TRBD1 (6 bases). From germline, CDR1 is MNHEY and CDR2 SVGAGI. There are 18 residues in the CDR3. V lost 5 bases to trimming and J lost 0 bases, with 17 bases between them.

This clonotype came up many times. The rearrangement links TRBV12-3 or TRBV12-4 to TRBJ2-2; D ambiguous. The V end lost 5 bases, the J end lost 3 bases, and 4 bases lay between the germline ends. The CDR3 sequence is 12 residues long. The chain's CDR3 is CASSHYTGELFF. The CDR3 nucleotides read TGTGCCAGCAGTCACTACACCGGGGAGCTGTTTTTT.

This clonotype appeared many times. The chain uses TRBV5-1 and TRBJ2-2; D is undetermined. Germline values: CDR1 SGHRS, CDR2 YFSETQ. CDR3 length: 12 residues. The V gene lost 0 bases and the J gene lost 6 bases, with 3 bases spanning the gap. CDR3 loop: CASSLAAGELFF. The CDR3 DNA reads TGCGCCAGCAGCTTGGCGGCCGGGGAGCTGTTTTTT.

The rearrangement uses TRBV3-1 and TRBJ2-5; D gene ambiguous. CDR3 length: 14 amino acids. Germline CDR1 is LGHDT and CDR2 is YNNKEL (reference sequence). The V end was cut by 1 base, the J end by 0 bases, with 6 bases between. CDR3 region: CASSQVGNQETQYF. The CDR3 region has the DNA TGTGCCAGCAGCCAAGTGGGTAACCAAGAGACCCAGTACTTC.

This chain joins TRBV30 and TRBJ2-3; a weak D match, TRBD2 (6 bases). Germline CDR1 GTSNPN, CDR2 SVGIG (reference sequence). CDR3 length: 15 amino acids. The germline V and J ends were trimmed by 3 bases and 4 bases, with 17 bases remaining between them. The CDR3 DNA is TGTGCCTGGAGGAGGTCGGGGGTTACCCCAGATACGCAGTATTTT. It yields the protein CAWRRSGVTPDTQYF.

The chain joins TRBV20-1 to TRBJ1-3, with 7 bases fitting TRBD1. The V gene's germline CDR1 is DFQATT and CDR2 SNEGSKA (reference sequence). This CDR3 is 16 amino acids long. Trimming removed 0 bases from V and 2 bases from J; junction bases left unmatched: 7. The CDR3, as DNA: TGCAGTGCTAGAGATCCGACACAGGGGACTGGAAACACCATATATTTT. Amino acid sequence: CSARDPTQGTGNTIYF.

This clonotype appeared a few times. The chain couples TRBV5-6 to TRBJ1-4; D is undetermined. V lost 4 bases to trimming and J lost 5 bases, with 6 bases between them. Germline lookup yields CDR1 SGHDT and CDR2 YYEEEE. The CDR3 contains 12 residues. The CDR3 DNA sequence: TGTGCCAGCAGCCGGGGAAATGAAAAACTGTTTTTT. As protein: CASSRGNEKLFF.

This clonotype occurred a few times. The chain combines TRBV7-2 with TRBJ2-7; tentatively, D is TRBD1 (6 bases). CDR3 length: 16 amino acids. Trimming removed 7 bases at V and 4 bases at J, with 23 bases between. Germline V gene sequence: CDR1 SGHTA, CDR2 FQGNSA. The CDR3 coding sequence is TGTGCCAGCAAACCCCTCAGGGGTAGCAGTTGGTACGAGCAGTACTTC. This encodes CASKPLRGSSWYEQYF.

This clonotype was recorded only once. The chain uses TRBV7-2 and TRBJ2-5, with 8 bases identical to TRBD2. Germline-derived CDR1 and CDR2 are SGHTA and FQGNSA. CDR3 length: 16 residues. The V gene end was trimmed by 5 bases and the J gene end by 1 base; junction bases not matched to a gene: 9. CDR3 DNA sequence: TGTGCCAGCAGCCTGGAGGCTAGCGGGCTCCAAGAGACCCAGTACTTC. Amino acid sequence: CASSLEASGLQETQYF.